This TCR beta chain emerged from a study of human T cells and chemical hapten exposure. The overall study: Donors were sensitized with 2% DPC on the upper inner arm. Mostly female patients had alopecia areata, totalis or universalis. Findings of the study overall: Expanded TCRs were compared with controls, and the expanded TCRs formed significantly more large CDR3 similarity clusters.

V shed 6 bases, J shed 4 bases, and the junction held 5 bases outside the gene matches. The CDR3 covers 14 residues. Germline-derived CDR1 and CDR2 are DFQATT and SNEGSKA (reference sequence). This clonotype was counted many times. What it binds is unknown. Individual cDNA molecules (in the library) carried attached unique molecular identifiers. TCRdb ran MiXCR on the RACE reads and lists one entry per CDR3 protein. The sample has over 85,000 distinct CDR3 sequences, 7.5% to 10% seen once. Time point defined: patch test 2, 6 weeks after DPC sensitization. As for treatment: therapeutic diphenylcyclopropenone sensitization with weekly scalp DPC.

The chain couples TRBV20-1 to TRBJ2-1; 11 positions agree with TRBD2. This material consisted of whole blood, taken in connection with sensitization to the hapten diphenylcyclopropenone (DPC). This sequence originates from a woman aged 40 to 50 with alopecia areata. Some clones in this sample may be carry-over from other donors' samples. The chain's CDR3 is CSAAGTSGYNEQFF. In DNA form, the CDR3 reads TGCAGTGCAGCCGGGACTAGCGGTTACAATGAGCAGTTCTTC.